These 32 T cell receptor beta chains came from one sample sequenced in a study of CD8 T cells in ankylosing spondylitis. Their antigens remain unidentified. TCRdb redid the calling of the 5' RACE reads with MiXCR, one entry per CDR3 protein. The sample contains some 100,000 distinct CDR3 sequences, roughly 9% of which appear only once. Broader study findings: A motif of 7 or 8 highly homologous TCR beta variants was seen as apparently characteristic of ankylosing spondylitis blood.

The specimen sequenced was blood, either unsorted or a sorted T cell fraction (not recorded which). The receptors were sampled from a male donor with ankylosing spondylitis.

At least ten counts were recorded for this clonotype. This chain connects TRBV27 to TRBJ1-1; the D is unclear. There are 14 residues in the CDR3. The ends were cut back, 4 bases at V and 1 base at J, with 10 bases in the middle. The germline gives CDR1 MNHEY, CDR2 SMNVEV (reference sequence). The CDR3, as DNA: TGTGCCAGCAGTTCAGCCTTGGCGAACACTGAAGCTTTCTTT. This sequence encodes CASSSALANTEAFF.

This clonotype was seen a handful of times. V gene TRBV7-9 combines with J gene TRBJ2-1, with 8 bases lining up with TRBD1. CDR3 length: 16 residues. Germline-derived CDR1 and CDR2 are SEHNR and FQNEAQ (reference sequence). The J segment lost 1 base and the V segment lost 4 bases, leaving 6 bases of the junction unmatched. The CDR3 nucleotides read TGTGCCAGCAGCTCAAGGACAGGGATGTCCTACAATGAGCAGTTCTTC. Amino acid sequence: CASSSRTGMSYNEQFF.

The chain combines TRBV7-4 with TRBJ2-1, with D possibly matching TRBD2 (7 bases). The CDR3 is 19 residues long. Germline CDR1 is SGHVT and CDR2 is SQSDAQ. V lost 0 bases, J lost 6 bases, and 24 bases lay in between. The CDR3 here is CASSLATREWSMGANEQFF. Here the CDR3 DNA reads TGTGCCAGCAGCTTAGCGACGCGGGAGTGGAGCATGGGGGCCAATGAGCAGTTCTTC.

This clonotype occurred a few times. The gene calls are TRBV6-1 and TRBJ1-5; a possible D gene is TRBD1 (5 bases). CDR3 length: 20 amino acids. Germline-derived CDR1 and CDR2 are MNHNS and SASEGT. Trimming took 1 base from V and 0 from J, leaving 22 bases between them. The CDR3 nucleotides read TGTGCCAGCAGTGAAGTAGCGTTTGGGGGGTTTGGGTATAGCAATCAGCCCCAGCATTTT. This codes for CASSEVAFGGFGYSNQPQHF.

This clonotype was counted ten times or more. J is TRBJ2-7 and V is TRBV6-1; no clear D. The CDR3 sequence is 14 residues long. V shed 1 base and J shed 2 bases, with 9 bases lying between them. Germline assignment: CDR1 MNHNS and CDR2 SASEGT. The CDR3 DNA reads TGTGCCAGCAGTGAAGTTGTATCTACCTACGAGCAGTACTTC. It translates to CASSEVVSTYEQYF.

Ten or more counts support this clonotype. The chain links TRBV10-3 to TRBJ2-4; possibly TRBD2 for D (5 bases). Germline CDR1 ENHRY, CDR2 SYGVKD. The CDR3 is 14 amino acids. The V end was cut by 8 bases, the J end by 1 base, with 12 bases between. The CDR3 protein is CAIGEPGAKNIQYF. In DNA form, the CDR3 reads TGTGCCATCGGGGAGCCGGGGGCCAAAAACATTCAGTACTTC.

The CDR3 DNA sequence: TGTGCCAGCAGCTTAGGCACTAGAGGGGCTATCCAAGAGACCCAGTACTTC. Protein: CASSLGTRGAIQETQYF. The V call is TRBV7-6, the J call TRBJ2-5; either TRBD1 or TRBD2 may supply D (5 bases each). Germline values: CDR1 SGHVS, CDR2 FNYEAQ. The CDR3 consists of 17 residues. Between the trimmed V and J ends, which lost 1 base and 1 base, there was a span of 16 bases.

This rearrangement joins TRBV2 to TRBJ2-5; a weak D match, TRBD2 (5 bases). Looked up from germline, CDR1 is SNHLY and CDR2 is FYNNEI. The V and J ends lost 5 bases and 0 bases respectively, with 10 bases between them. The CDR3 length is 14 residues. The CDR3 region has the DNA TGTGCCAGCAGTACAATCGGGAACCAAGAGACCCAGTACTTC. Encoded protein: CASSTIGNQETQYF.

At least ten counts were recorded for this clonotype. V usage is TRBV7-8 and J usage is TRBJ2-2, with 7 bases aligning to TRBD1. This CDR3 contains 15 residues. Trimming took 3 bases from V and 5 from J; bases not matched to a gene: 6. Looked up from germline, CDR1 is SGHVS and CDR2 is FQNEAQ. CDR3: CASSFAAGGTGELFF. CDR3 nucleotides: TGTGCCAGCAGCTTTGCGGCAGGGGGAACCGGGGAGCTGTTTTTT.

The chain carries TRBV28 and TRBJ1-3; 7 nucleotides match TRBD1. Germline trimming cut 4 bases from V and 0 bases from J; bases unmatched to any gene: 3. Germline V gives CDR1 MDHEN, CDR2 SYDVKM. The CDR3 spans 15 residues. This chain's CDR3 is CASSSTGTSGNTIYF. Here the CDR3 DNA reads TGTGCCAGCAGTTCGACAGGGACCTCTGGAAACACCATATATTTT. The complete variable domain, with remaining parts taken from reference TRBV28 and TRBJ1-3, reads DVKVTQSSRYLVKRTGEKVFLECVQDMDHENMFWYRQDPGLGLRLIYFSYDVKMKEKGDIPEGYSVSREKKERFSLILESASTNQTSMYLCASSSTGTSGNTIYFGEGSWLTVV.

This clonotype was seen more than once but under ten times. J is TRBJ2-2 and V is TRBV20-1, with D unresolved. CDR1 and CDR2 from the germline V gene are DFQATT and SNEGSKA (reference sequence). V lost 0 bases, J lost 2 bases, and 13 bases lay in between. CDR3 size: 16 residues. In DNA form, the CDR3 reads TGCAGTGCTAGAGATGGGGAAAGGATCAACACCGGGGAGCTGTTTTTT. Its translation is CSARDGERINTGELFF.

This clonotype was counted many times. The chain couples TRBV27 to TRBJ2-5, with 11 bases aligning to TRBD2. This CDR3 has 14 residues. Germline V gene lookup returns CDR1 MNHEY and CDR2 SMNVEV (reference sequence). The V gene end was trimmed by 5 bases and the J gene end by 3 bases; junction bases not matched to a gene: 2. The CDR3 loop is CASSPLAGEETQYF. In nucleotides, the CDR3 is TGTGCCAGCAGTCCACTAGCGGGAGAAGAGACCCAGTACTTC.

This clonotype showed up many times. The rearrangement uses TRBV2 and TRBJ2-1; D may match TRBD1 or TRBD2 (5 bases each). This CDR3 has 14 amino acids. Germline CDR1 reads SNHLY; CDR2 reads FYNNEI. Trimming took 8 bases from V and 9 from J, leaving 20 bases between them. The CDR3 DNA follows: TGTGCCAGCCTTTTTAGTGGGATGAGGGGTGAGCAGTTCTTC. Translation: CASLFSGMRGEQFF.

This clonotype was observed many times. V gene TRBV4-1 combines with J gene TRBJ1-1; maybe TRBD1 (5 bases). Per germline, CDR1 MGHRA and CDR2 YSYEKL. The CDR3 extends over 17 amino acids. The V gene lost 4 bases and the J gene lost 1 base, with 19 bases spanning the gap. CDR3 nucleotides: TGCGCCAGCAGCCTGAGGGTCGTGGGGGGTAAGAACACTGAAGCTTTCTTT. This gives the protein CASSLRVVGGKNTEAFF.

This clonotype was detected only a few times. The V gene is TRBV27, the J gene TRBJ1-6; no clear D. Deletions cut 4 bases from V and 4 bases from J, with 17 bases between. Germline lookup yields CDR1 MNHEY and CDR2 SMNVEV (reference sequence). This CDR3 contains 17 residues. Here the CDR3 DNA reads TGTGCCAGCAGTTCCCCCCGGGAAGAAGGATATAATTCACCCCTCCACTTT. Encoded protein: CASSSPREEGYNSPLHF.

The CDR3 sequence: CASSLRGSVHNEQFF. The CDR3 nucleotides read TGTGCCAGCAGCTTGAGAGGGAGTGTCCACAATGAGCAGTTCTTC. The rearrangement joins TRBV5-6 to TRBJ2-1; the D gene is possibly TRBD2 (5 bases). Trimming pared 1 base from V and 5 bases from J, leaving 13 bases between. The CDR3 spans 15 residues. Germline CDR1 reads SGHDT; CDR2 reads YYEEEE.

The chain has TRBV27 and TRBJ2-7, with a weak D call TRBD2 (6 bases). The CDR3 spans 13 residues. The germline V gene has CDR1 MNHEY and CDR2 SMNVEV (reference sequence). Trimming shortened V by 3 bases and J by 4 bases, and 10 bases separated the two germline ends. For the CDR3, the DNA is TGTGCCAGCAGTTTTCCCGGGAGTTACGAGCAGTACTTC. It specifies CASSFPGSYEQYF.

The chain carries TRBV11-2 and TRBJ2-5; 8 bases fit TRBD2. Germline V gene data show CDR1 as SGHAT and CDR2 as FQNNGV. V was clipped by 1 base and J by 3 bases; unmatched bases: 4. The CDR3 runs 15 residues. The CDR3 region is CASSLVGGRKETQYF. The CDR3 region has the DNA TGTGCCAGCAGCTTAGTCGGCGGGAGGAAAGAGACCCAGTACTTC. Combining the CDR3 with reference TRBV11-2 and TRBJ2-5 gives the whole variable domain EAGVAQSPRYKIIEKRQSVAFWCNPISGHATLYWYQQILGQGPKLLIQFQNNGVVDDSQLPKDRFSAERLKGVDSTLKIQPAKLEDSAVYLCASSLVGGRKETQYFGPGTRLLVL.

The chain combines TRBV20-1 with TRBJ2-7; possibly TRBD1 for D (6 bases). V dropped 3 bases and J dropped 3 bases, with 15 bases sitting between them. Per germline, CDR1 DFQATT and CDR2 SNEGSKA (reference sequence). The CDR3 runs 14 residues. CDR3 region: CSARVRGHHYEQYF. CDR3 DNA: TGCAGTGCTAGGGTCCGGGGACATCACTACGAGCAGTACTTC.

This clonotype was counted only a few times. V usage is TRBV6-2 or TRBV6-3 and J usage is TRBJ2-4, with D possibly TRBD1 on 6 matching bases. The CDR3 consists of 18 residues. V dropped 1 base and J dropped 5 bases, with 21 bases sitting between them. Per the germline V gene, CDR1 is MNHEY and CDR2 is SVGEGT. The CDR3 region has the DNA TGTGCCAGCAGTTACTGGGGGCCGAGTGAGGTTCCCGAAAACATTCAGTACTTC. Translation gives CASSYWGPSEVPENIQYF.

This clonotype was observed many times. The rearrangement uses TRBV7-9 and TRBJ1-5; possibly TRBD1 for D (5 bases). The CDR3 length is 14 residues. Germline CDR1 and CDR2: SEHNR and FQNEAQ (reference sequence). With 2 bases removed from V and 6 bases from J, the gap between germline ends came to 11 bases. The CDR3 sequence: CASSLSQGGQPQHF. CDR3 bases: TGTGCCAGCAGCTTAAGCCAGGGTGGTCAGCCCCAGCATTTT.

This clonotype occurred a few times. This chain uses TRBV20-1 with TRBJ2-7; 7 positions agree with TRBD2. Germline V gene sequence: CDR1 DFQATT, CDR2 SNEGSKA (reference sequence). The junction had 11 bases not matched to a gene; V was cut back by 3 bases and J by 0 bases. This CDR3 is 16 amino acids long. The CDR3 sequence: CSASASGGPYSYEQYF. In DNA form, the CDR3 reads TGCAGTGCTAGTGCTAGCGGAGGCCCTTACTCCTACGAGCAGTACTTC.

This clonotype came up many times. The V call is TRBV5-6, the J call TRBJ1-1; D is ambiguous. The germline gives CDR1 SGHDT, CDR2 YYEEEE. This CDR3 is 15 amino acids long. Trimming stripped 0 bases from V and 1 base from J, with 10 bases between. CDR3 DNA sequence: TGTGCCAGCAGCTTGGACGGAGGCTCGAACACTGAAGCTTTCTTT. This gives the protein CASSLDGGSNTEAFF.

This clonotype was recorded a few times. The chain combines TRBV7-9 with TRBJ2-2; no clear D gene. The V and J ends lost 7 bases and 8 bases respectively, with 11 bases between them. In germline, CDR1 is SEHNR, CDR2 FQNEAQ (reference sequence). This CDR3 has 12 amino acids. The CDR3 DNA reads TGTGCCAGCACACCAGACGGGGGGGAGCTGTTTTTT. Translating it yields CASTPDGGELFF.

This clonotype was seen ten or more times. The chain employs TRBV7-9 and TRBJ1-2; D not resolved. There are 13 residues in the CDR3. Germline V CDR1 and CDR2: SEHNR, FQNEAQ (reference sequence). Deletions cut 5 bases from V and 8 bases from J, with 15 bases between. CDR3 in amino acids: CASSRPSLGGYTF. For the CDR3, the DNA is TGTGCCAGCAGCCGACCCAGTCTAGGAGGCTACACCTTC.

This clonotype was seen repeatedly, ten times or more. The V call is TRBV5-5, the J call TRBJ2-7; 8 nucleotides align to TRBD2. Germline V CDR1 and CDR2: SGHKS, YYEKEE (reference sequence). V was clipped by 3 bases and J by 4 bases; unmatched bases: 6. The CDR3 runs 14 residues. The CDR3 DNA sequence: TGTGCCAGCAGCTACGGACTAGCCCCTTACGAGCAGTACTTC. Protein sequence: CASSYGLAPYEQYF.

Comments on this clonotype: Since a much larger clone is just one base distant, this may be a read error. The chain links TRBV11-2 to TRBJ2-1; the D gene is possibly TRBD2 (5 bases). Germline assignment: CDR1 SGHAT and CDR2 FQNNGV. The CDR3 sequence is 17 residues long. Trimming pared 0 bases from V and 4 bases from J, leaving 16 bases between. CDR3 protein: CASSLEAGVSLYNEQFF. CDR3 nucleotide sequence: TGTGCCAGCAGCTTAGAGGCCGGGGTTAGCCTATACAATGAGCAGTTCTTC. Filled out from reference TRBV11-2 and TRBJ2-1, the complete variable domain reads EAGVAQSPRYKIIEKRQSVAFWCNPISGHATLYWYQQILGQGPKLLIQFQNNGVVDDSQLPKDRFSAERLKGVDSTLKIQPAKLEDSAVYLCASSLEAGVSLYNEQFFGPGTRLTVL.

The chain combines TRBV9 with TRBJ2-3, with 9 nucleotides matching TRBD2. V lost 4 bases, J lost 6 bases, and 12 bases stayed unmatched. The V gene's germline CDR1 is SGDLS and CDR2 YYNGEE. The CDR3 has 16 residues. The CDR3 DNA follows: TGTGCCAGCAGCCCCTCGGGCGGGAGGGCCTCCGATACGCAGTATTTT. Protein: CASSPSGGRASDTQYF.

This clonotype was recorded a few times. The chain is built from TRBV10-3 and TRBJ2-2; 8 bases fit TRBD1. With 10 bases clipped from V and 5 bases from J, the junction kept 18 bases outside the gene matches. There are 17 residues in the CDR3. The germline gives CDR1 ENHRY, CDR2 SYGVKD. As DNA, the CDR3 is TGTGCCACCAACTCGGACAGGGTCGACCTTGGGACCGGGGAGCTGTTTTTT. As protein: CATNSDRVDLGTGELFF.

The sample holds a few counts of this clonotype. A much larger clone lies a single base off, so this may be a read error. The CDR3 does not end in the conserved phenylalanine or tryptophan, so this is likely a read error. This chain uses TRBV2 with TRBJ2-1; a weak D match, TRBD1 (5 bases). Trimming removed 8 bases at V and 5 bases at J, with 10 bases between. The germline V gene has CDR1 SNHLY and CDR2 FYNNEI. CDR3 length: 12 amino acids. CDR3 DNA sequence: TGTGCCAGCCGACAGAAGGACAATGAGCAGTTCTCC. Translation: CASRQKDNEQFS.

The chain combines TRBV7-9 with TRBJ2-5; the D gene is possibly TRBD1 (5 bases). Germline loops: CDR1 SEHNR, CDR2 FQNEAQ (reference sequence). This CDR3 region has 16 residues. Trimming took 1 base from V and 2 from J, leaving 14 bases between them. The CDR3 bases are TGTGCCAGCAGCTTAGGTCAGCCAGGGCGGCAAGAGACCCAGTACTTC. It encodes CASSLGQPGRQETQYF.

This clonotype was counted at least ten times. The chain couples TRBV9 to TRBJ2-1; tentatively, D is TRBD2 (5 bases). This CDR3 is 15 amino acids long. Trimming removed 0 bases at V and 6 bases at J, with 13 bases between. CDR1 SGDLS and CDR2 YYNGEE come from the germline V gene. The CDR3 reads CASSVVSGPSNEQFF. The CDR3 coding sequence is TGTGCCAGCAGCGTAGTAAGCGGCCCTAGCAATGAGCAGTTCTTC.